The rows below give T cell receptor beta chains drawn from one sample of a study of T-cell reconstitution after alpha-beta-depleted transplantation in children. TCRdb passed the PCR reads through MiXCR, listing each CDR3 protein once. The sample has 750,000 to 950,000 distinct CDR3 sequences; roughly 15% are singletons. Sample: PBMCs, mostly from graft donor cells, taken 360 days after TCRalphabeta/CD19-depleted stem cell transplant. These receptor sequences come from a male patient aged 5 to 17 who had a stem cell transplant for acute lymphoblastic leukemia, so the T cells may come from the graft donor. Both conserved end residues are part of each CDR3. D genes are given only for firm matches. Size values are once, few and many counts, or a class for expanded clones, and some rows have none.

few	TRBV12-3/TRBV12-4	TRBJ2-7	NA	TGTGCCAGCAGTCCACCGCTTCGGTCCATCTACGAGCAGTACTTC	CASSPPLRSIYEQYF
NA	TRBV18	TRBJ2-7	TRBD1	TGTGCCAGCTCCTACCCGGACAGGGTAGGCGACGAGCAGTACTTC	CASSYPDRVGDEQYF
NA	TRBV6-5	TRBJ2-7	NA	TGTGCCAGCAGTTACATGGGAGTTAGGGCCTCCTACGAGCAGTACTTC	CASSYMGVRASYEQYF
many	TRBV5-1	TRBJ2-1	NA	TGCGCCAGCAGCTTGGGGTACCATTACAATGAGCAGTTCTTC	CASSLGYHYNEQFF
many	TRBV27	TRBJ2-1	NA	TGTGCCAGCAGTTGGTCATACAATGAGCAGTTCTTC	CASSWSYNEQFF
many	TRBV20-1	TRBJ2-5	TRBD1	TGCAGTGGGCTTAGACAGGGAAGAGAGACCCAGTACTTC	CSGLRQGRETQYF
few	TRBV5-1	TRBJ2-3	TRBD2	TGCGCCAGCAGCAAAGATCGACTAGCGGGGGGCACAGATACGCAGTATTTT	CASSKDRLAGGTDTQYF
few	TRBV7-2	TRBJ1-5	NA	TGTGCCAGCAGCTTACGGGGGGCCGATCAGCCCCAGCATTTT	CASSLRGADQPQHF
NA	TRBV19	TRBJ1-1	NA	TGTGCCACCCGGGGCACAACTGAAGCTTTCTTT	CATRGTTEAFF
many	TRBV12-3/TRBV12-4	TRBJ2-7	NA	TGTGCCAGCAGTGGACGACTAGGCGAGGCCTTTTACGAGCAGTACTTC	CASSGRLGEAFYEQYF
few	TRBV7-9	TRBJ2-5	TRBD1	TGTGCCAGCAGTTTTTACCCCATGGGACAGCGTCAAGAGACCCAGTACTTC	CASSFYPMGQRQETQYF
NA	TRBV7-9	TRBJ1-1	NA	TGTGCCAGCAGCTTAGCGGGGGAGAACACTGAAGCTTTCTTT	CASSLAGENTEAFF
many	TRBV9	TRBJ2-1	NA	TGTGCCAGCAGCGTCGGTGAGAGGGGGGCCTACAATGAGCAGTTCTTC	CASSVGERGAYNEQFF
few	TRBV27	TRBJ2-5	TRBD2	TGTGCCAGCAGTTCCGAAGGGGCGGGAGGCTCAGAGACCCAGTACTTC	CASSSEGAGGSETQYF
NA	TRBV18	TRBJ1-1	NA	TGTGCCAGCTCAAACCCAAGGTTAGGCACTGAAGCTTTCTTT	CASSNPRLGTEAFF
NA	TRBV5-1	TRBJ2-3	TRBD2	TGCGCCAGCAGCAAGACTAGCGGGAGCCTAAGCACAGATACGCAGTATTTT	CASSKTSGSLSTDTQYF
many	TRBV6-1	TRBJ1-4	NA	TGTGCCAGCAGCGGTCGGGGAGGAGTGGAAAAACTGTTTTTT	CASSGRGGVEKLFF
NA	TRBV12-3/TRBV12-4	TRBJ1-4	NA	TGTGCCAGCAGTCCCAACAGGGCTCCTAATGAAAAACTGTTTTTT	CASSPNRAPNEKLFF
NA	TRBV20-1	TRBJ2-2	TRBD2	TGCAGTGCGAGGAGGCTAGCGGACAACACCGGGGAGCTGTTTTTT	CSARRLADNTGELFF